This T cell receptor (beta chain) was sequenced in a study of regulatory T cells in long-lasting Graves disease. Both iRepertoire HTBI primers and Arm-PCR of CDR3 regions were used to build the TCR beta libraries. TCRdb reanalysed the multiplex PCR reads using MiXCR and keeps one entry per CDR3 protein. Of some 430,000 distinct CDR3 sequences in the sample, about 22% were seen once. Time point given: persistent/refractory GD, antithyroid drugs over 5 years with positive TRAb. The TCR library was made from RNA that had been extracted from PBMCs in TRIzol. Staff drew 8 to 9 milliliters of peripheral blood into EDTA tubes. The germline V and J ends were trimmed by 5 bases and 0 bases, with 14 bases remaining between them. The CDR3 sequence is 16 residues long. Per germline, CDR1 SGHTA and CDR2 FQGNSA.

Sequenced material: peripheral blood mononuclear cells (PBMCs), taken when the disease was refractory, from a patient treated with antithyroid drugs. The TCR originated in a female donor with Graves disease. The chain carries TRBV7-2 and TRBJ2-1, with D unclear. In nucleotides, the CDR3 is TGTGCCAGCAGCCACAACACAGTCCGCTCCTACAATGAGCAGTTCTTC. It specifies CASSHNTVRSYNEQFF. The entire variable domain, with the rest obtained from reference TRBV7-2 and TRBJ2-1, is as follows: GAGVSQSPSNKVTEKGKDVELRCDPISGHTALYWYRQSLGQGLEFLIYFQGNSAPDKSGLPSDRFSAERTGGSVSTLTIQRTQQEDSAVYLCASSHNTVRSYNEQFFGPGTRLTVL.